Below are 24 T cell receptor beta chains sequenced from a single sample in a study of cytomegalovirus exposure and HLA in healthy donors. Data came from immunoSEQ multiplex PCR; TCRdb stores just in-frame clones and leaves some out. This sample has roughly 330,000 clones, with roughly 90% found just once. The sequencing input was PBMCs. The receptor set was obtained from a woman aged 25 to 39 in good health and CMV-seropositive.

The V gene is TRBV2, the J gene TRBJ2-1, with 8 bases aligning to TRBD1. This CDR3 region has 14 residues. Germline CDR1 SNHLY, CDR2 FYNNEI. The V and J ends lost 4 bases and 8 bases, in that order; junction bases with no gene match: 7. The CDR3 DNA follows: TGTGCCAGCAGTGTTCGACAGGGGTGGGATGAGCAGTTCTTC. Protein product: CASSVRQGWDEQFF.

V and J are TRBV30 and TRBJ2-3; TRBD2 matches 11 bases. This CDR3 is 15 amino acids long. The germline V gene encodes CDR1 GTSNPN and CDR2 SVGIG (reference sequence). V lost 5 bases to trimming and J lost 2 bases; unmatched junction nucleotides: 6. The CDR3: CAWSASGRSTDTQYF. CDR3 DNA: TGTGCCTGGTCAGCTAGCGGGAGGTCCACAGATACGCAGTATTTT.

The CDR3 DNA sequence: TGTGCCAGCAGTTTATACAGGTACGAGCAGTACTTC. Its protein is CASSLYRYEQYF. The chain employs TRBV28 and TRBJ2-7, with TRBD1 as a possible D gene (5 bases). This CDR3 has 12 amino acids. V was clipped by 1 base and J by 4 bases, with 5 bases between them. CDR1 and CDR2 (germline): MDHEN, SYDVKM.

The CDR3, as DNA: TGTGCCAGCAGTGAACGAGGGACTAGCAGGGAGACCCAGTACTTC. It translates to CASSERGTSRETQYF. V is TRBV2 and J is TRBJ2-5; 9 bases align to TRBD2. There are 15 residues in the CDR3. Germline CDR1 and CDR2: SNHLY and FYNNEI. V lost 2 bases and J lost 5; bases outside the gene matches: 6.

This clone was picked up a small number of times. This chain connects TRBV7-7 to TRBJ2-5; 14 nucleotides match TRBD2. The CDR3 loop spans 15 amino acids. J lost 10 bases, V lost 5 bases, and 9 bases had no gene match. The germline V gene has CDR1 SSHAT and CDR2 FNYEAQ (reference sequence). DNA for the CDR3: TGTGCCAGCAGCATTCGACTAGCGGGAGGGGGCGACCAGTACTTC. Its translation: CASSIRLAGGGDQYF.

The rearrangement links TRBV20-1 to TRBJ1-1; D remains ambiguous. V was shortened by 3 bases and J by 4 bases, with 6 bases between the two germline ends. CDR3 length: 11 residues. From germline, CDR1 is DFQATT and CDR2 SNEGSKA (reference sequence). CDR3 DNA: TGCAGTGCTAGGGTAAGCACTGAAGCTTTCTTT. This encodes CSARVSTEAFF.

Note on this clone: The same CDR3 also results from other DNA sequences found in this sample. This chain joins TRBV27 and TRBJ2-7; D is unresolved. The CDR3 length is 13 residues. Trimming removed 0 bases from V and 2 bases from J, with 5 bases in between. Germline assignment: CDR1 MNHEY and CDR2 SMNVEV (reference sequence). CDR3 sequence: CASSLSETYEQYF. The CDR3 bases are TGTGCCAGCAGTTTATCAGAAACCTACGAGCAGTACTTC.

The chain recombines TRBV5-6 with TRBJ2-1, with a tentative D call TRBD1 (6 bases). V lost 4 bases, J lost 0 bases, and 14 bases lay in between. The CDR3 is made up of 16 amino acids. CDR1 and CDR2 (germline): SGHDT, YYEEEE. CDR3 DNA sequence: TGTGCCAGCAGCAAACAAGGGGGAAGCTCCTACAATGAGCAGTTCTTC. Translation: CASSKQGGSSYNEQFF.

The chain combines TRBV14 with TRBJ2-7, with TRBD1 identical over 7 bases. CDR3 length: 17 residues. V shed 4 bases, J shed 0 bases, and the junction held 12 bases outside the gene matches. CDR1 and CDR2 (germline): SGHDN, FVKESK. Here the CDR3 DNA reads TGTGCCAGCAGCCTTTTACAGGGGTCCAGCTCCTCCTACGAGCAGTACTTC. Protein product: CASSLLQGSSSSYEQYF.

J is TRBJ2-1 and V is TRBV30; D uncertain. The V gene lost 0 bases and the J gene lost 3 bases, with 15 bases spanning the gap. From germline, CDR1 is GTSNPN and CDR2 SVGIG (reference sequence). The length of the CDR3 is 16 residues. CDR3 region: CAWSVRTASCYNEQFF. CDR3 nucleotides: TGTGCCTGGAGTGTACGGACGGCTTCCTGCTACAATGAGCAGTTCTTC.

This clone has only a few counts. The V gene is TRBV10-1, the J gene TRBJ1-1; unclear D gene. Trimming left V 11 bases short and J 10 bases short, with 8 bases between. Looked up from germline, CDR1 is WNHNN and CDR2 is SYGVQD (reference sequence). The CDR3 extends over 8 amino acids. The CDR3 sequence: CAESGAFF. CDR3 sequence (DNA): TGCGCCGAATCTGGAGCTTTCTTT.

The CDR3 DNA sequence: TGTGCCAGCAGCTTAGGAACTAGCACCTACGAGCAGTACTTC. Protein: CASSLGTSTYEQYF. The rearrangement joins TRBV7-9 to TRBJ2-7, with a weak D call TRBD2 (6 bases). This CDR3 contains 14 residues. Germline loops: CDR1 SEHNR, CDR2 FQNEAQ (reference sequence). Trimming cost V 1 base and J 2 bases, with 9 bases left between them.

The rearrangement joins TRBV6-6 to TRBJ2-3; TRBD2 matches 9 bases. Germline assignment: CDR1 MNHNY and CDR2 SVGAGI (reference sequence). V lost 5 bases to trimming and J lost 4 bases; unmatched junction nucleotides: 7. The CDR3 runs 15 residues. CDR3 sequence: CASSRAGGESDTQYF. CDR3 coding DNA: TGTGCCAGCAGTCGAGCGGGGGGAGAGTCAGATACGCAGTATTTT.

The CDR3 region is CASSAAGDYYNEQFF. In DNA, the CDR3 is TGTGCCAGCAGCGCGGCTGGGGACTACTACAATGAGCAGTTCTTC. The rearrangement uses TRBV9 and TRBJ2-1, with TRBD2 matching over 7 bases. After removal of 3 bases from V and 3 bases from J, the junction contained 6 bases not matched to a gene. This CDR3 has 15 residues. Germline CDR1 reads SGDLS; CDR2 reads YYNGEE.

The chain links TRBV6-5 to TRBJ2-7; D gene ambiguous. The V end was cut by 6 bases, the J end by 6 bases, with 12 bases between. This CDR3 region has 12 residues. The germline gives CDR1 MNHEY, CDR2 SVGAGI. CDR3 nucleotide sequence: TGTGCCAGCAGCCGAGCCCCGGGCGAGCAGTACTTC. Translated: CASSRAPGEQYF.

V gene TRBV25-1 combines with J gene TRBJ2-3, with 7 positions matching TRBD1. V was pared by 1 base and J by 3 bases, with 7 bases of the junction left unmatched. The CDR3 totals 16 residues. Germline V lookup: CDR1 MGHDK, CDR2 SYGVNS. DNA of the CDR3: TGTGCCAGCAGTGAATTCTACAGGGGTGGGACAGATACGCAGTATTTT. It is translated as CASSEFYRGGTDTQYF.

The chain carries TRBV2 and TRBJ1-2; a weak D match, TRBD1 (6 bases). The CDR3 sequence is 13 residues long. The germline V gene encodes CDR1 SNHLY and CDR2 FYNNEI. Deletions cut 4 bases from V and 4 bases from J, with 10 bases between. The CDR3 bases are TGTGCCAGCAGTGTAGAGGGGGTCTATGGCTACACCTTC. Translation: CASSVEGVYGYTF. The complete variable domain, with remaining parts taken from reference TRBV2 and TRBJ1-2, reads EPEVTQTPSHQVTQMGQEVILRCVPISNHLYFYWYRQILGQKVEFLVSFYNNEISEKSEIFDDQFSVERPDGSNFTLKIRSTKLEDSAMYFCASSVEGVYGYTFGSGTRLTVV.

About this clone: Other DNA sequences from this sample encode an identical CDR3 as well. CDR3 coding DNA: TGTGCCAGCAGAGCGGGGACGGCGAACACTGAAGCTTTCTTT. This sequence encodes CASRAGTANTEAFF. The chain joins TRBV6-5 to TRBJ1-1; D may be TRBD1 (5 bases). The CDR3 covers 14 residues. Germline CDR1 is MNHEY and CDR2 is SVGAGI. V lost 6 bases and J lost 1, with 12 bases in between.

J is TRBJ2-1 and V is TRBV27; D not certain. Germline values: CDR1 MNHEY, CDR2 SMNVEV (reference sequence). Between the trimmed V and J ends, which lost 6 bases and 8 bases, there was a span of 8 bases. The CDR3 spans 11 residues. The CDR3 nucleotides are TGTGCCAGCAGAAGGAGCGATGAGCAGTTCTTC. It is translated as CASRRSDEQFF.

This chain's CDR3 is CASSELGVPNYGYTF. The CDR3 DNA follows: TGTGCCAGCAGTGAACTAGGGGTCCCAAACTATGGCTACACCTTC. This chain joins TRBV6-1 and TRBJ1-2; D is perhaps TRBD1 (5 bases). V gave up 2 bases and J gave up 2 bases, with 12 bases separating them. The CDR3 runs 15 residues. Germline V lookup: CDR1 MNHNS, CDR2 SASEGT.

The rearrangement uses TRBV28 and TRBJ1-2, with 7 bases identical to TRBD1. With V trimmed by 7 bases and J by 2 bases, 7 bases remained unmatched. Germline lookup yields CDR1 MDHEN and CDR2 SYDVKM. There are 14 residues in the CDR3. CDR3 sequence reads: CASKPGQTNYGYTF. CDR3 nucleotide sequence: TGTGCCAGCAAACCGGGACAGACCAACTATGGCTACACCTTC.

The V gene is TRBV11-2, the J gene TRBJ1-2; the D is unclear. This CDR3 has 19 residues. Germline CDR1 is SGHAT and CDR2 is FQNNGV. Trimming stripped 1 base from V and 1 base from J, with 22 bases between. The CDR3 reads CASSLGTRAPFKHNYGYTF. DNA for the CDR3: TGTGCCAGCAGCTTAGGAACGAGGGCCCCTTTCAAACATAACTATGGCTACACCTTC.

The genes are TRBV6-1 and TRBJ1-5; D is undetermined. There are 15 residues in the CDR3. Germline V gives CDR1 MNHNS, CDR2 SASEGT. V was cut by 2 bases and J by 7 bases, with 15 bases left in between. The CDR3 loop reads CASSESRAGNQPQHF. The CDR3 DNA is TGTGCCAGCAGTGAATCCCGAGCAGGAAACCAGCCCCAGCATTTT.

V gene TRBV5-1 combines with J gene TRBJ1-2, with D possibly being TRBD1 (6 bases). There are 14 residues in the CDR3. Looked up from germline, CDR1 is SGHRS and CDR2 is YFSETQ. The ends were cut back, 4 bases at V and 4 bases at J, with 14 bases in the middle. In DNA form, the CDR3 reads TGCGCCAGCAGCATAGAGACAGGACGCTATGGCTACACCTTC. As protein: CASSIETGRYGYTF. The entire variable domain, with the rest obtained from reference TRBV5-1 and TRBJ1-2, is as follows: KAGVTQTPRYLIKTRGQQVTLSCSPISGHRSVSWYQQTPGQGLQFLFEYFSETQRNKGNFPGRFSGRQFSNSRSEMNVSTLELGDSALYLCASSIETGRYGYTFGSGTRLTVV.